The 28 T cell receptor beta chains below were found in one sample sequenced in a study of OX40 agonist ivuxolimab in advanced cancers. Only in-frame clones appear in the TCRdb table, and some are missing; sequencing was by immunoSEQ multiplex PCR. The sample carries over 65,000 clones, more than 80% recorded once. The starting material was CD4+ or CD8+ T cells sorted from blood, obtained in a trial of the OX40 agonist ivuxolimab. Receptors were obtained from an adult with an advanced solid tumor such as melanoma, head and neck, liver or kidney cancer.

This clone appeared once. CDR3: CASSLKAGSYEQYF. The CDR3, as DNA: TGTGCCAGCAGCTTAAAAGCTGGATCCTACGAGCAGTACTTC. The genes are TRBV7-2 and TRBJ2-7; no reliable D call. Trimming left V 2 bases short and J 1 base short, with 9 bases between. The CDR3 is 14 amino acids. Germline values: CDR1 SGHTA, CDR2 FQGNSA.

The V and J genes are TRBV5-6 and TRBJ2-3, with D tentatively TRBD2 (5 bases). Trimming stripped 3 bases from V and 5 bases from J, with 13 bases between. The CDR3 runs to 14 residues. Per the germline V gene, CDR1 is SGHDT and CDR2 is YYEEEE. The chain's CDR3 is CASSSRGLGDTQYF. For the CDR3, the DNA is TGTGCCAGCAGCTCCCGAGGGCTAGGAGATACGCAGTATTTT.

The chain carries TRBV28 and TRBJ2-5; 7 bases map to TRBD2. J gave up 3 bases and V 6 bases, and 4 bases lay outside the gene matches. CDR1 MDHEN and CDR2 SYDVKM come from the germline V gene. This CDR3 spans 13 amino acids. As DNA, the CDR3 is TGTGCCAGCAGCGTAGGACTAGAAGAGACCCAGTACTTC. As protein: CASSVGLEETQYF.

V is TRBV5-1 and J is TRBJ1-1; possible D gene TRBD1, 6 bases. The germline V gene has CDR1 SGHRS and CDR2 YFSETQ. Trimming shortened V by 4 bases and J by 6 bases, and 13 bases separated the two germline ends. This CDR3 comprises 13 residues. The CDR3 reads CASSPGTLPEAFF. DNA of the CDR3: TGCGCCAGCAGCCCCGGGACACTTCCTGAAGCTTTCTTT.

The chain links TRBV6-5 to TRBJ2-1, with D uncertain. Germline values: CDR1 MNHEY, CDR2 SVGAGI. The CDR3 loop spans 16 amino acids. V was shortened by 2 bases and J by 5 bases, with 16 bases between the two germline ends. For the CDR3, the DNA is TGTGCCAGCAGTTACACCGGACCCAGCGCACACAATGAGCAGTTCTTC. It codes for CASSYTGPSAHNEQFF.

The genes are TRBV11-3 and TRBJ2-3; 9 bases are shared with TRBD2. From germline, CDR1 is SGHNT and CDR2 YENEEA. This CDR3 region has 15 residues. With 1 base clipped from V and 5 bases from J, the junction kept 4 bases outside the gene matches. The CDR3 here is CASSLGGLAGDTQYF. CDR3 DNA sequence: TGTGCCAGCAGCTTAGGGGGACTAGCCGGAGATACGCAGTATTTT.

The CDR3 reads CASSLDSTDTQYF. CDR3 DNA sequence: TGTGCCAGCAGCTTGGACTCCACAGATACGCAGTATTTT. This chain uses TRBV11-3 with TRBJ2-3; TRBD2 might be the D (5 bases). The CDR3 has 13 amino acids. The germline CDR1 and CDR2 sequences are SGHNT and YENEEA. Between the trimmed V and J ends, which lost 3 bases and 2 bases, there was a span of 6 bases.

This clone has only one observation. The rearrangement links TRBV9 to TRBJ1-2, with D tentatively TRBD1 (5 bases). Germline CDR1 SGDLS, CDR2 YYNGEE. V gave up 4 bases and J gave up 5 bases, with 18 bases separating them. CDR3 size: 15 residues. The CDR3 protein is CASSPGTDATYGYTF. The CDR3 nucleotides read TGTGCCAGCAGCCCCGGGACCGATGCTACTTATGGCTACACCTTC. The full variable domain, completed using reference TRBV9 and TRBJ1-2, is DSGVTQTPKHLITATGQRVTLRCSPRSGDLSVYWYQQSLDQGLQFLIQYYNGEERAKGNILERFSAQQFPDLHSELNLSSLELGDSALYFCASSPGTDATYGYTFGSGTRLTVV.

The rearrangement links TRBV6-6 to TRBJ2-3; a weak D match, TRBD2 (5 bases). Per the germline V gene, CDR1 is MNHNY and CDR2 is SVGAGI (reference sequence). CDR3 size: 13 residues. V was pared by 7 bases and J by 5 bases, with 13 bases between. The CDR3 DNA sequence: TGTGCCAGCACCGCAGATGGGAGAGATACGCAGTATTTT. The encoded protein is CASTADGRDTQYF.

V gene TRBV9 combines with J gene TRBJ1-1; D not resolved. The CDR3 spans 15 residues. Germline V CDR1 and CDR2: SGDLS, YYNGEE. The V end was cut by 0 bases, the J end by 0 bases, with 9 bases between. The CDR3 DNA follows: TGTGCCAGCAGCGTAGGTCAGTTCATGAACACTGAAGCTTTCTTT. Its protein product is CASSVGQFMNTEAFF.

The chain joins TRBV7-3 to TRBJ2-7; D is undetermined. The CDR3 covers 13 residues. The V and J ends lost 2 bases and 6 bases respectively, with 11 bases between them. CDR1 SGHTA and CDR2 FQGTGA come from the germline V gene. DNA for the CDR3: TGTGCCAGCAGCTTAGTACCGTCATCCGAGCAGTACTTC. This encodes CASSLVPSSEQYF.

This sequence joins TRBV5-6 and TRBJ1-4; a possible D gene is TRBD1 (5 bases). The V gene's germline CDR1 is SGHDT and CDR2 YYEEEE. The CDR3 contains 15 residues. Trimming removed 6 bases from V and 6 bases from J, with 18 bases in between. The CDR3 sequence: CASTNLGETDEKLFF. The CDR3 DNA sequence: TGTGCCAGCACTAACCTGGGGGAGACAGATGAAAAACTGTTTTTT.

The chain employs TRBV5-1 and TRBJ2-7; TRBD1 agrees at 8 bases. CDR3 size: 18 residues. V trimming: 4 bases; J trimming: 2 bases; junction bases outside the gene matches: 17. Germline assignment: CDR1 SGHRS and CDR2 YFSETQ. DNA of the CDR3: TGCGCCAGCAGCGTGTCCGGGACAGGCGATCCCACTACCTACGAGCAGTACGTC. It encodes CASSVSGTGDPTTYEQYV.

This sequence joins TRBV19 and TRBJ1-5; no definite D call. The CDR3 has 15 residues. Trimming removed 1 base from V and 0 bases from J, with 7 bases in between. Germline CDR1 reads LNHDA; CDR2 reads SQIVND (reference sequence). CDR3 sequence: CASSIVGYSNQPQHF. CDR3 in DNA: TGTGCCAGTAGTATAGTCGGCTATAGCAATCAGCCCCAGCATTTT.

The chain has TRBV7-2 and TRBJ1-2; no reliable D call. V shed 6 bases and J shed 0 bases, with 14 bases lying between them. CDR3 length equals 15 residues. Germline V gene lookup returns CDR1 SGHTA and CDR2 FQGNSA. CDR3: CASRSYSTSNYGYTF. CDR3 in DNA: TGTGCCAGCAGAAGTTACAGTACTTCTAACTATGGCTACACCTTC.

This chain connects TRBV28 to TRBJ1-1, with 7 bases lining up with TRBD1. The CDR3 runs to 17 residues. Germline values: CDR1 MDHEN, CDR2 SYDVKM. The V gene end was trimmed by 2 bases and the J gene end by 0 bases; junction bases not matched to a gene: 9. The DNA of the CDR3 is TGTGCCAGCAGTTTACCGGGACAGATGAATCTGAACACTGAAGCTTTCTTT. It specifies CASSLPGQMNLNTEAFF.

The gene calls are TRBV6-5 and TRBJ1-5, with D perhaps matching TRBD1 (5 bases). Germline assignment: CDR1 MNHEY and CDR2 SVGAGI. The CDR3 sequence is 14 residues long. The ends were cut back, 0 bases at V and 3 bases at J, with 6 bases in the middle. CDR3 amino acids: CASSYSRDNQPQHF. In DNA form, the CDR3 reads TGTGCCAGCAGTTACTCCAGGGACAATCAGCCCCAGCATTTT.

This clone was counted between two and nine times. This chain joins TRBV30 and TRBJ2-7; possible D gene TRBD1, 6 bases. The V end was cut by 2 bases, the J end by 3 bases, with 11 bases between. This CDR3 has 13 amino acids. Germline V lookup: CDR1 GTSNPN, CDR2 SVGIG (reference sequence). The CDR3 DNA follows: TGTGCCTGGAGTAAGGGGGTGGTCTACGAGCAGTACTTC. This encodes CAWSKGVVYEQYF.

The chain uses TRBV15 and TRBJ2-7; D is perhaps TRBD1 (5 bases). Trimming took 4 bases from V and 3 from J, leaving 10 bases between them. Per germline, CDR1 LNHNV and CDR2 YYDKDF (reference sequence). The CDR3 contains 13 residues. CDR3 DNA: TGTGCCACCAGCACCAGGGTCAACTACGAGCAGTACTTC. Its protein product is CATSTRVNYEQYF.

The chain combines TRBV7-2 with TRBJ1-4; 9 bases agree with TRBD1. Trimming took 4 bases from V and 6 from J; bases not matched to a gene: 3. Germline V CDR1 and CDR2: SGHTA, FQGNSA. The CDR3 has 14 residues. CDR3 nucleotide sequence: TGTGCCAGCAGCTCCTGGACAGGGGATGAAAAACTGTTTTTT. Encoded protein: CASSSWTGDEKLFF.

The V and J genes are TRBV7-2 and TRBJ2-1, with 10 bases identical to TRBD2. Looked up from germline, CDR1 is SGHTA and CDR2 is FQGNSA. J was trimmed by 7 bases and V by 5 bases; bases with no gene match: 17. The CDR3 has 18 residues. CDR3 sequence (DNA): TGTGCCAGCAGCCCACGGACTAGCGGATACGATTCTACAAATGAGCAGTTCTTC. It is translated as CASSPRTSGYDSTNEQFF.

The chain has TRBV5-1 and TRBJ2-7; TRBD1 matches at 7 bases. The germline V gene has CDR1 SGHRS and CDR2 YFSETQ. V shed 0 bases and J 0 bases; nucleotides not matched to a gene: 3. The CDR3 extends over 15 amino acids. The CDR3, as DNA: TGCGCCAGCAGCTTGGGGGGACAGAGCTCCTACGAGCAGTACGTC. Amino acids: CASSLGGQSSYEQYV.

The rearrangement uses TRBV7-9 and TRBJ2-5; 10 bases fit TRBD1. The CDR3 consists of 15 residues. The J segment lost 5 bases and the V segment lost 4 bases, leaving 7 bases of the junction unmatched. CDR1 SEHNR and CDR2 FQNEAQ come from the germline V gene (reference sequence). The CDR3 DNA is TGTGCCAGCAGCTCCGGGACAGGGGTGCGGGAGACCCAGTACTTC. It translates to CASSSGTGVRETQYF.

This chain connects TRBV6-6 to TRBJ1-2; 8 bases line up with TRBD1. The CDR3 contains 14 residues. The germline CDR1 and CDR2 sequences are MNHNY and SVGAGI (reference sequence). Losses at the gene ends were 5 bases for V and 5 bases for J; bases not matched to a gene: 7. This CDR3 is CASSRTGQDYGYTF. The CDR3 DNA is TGTGCCAGCAGTCGGACGGGACAGGATTATGGCTACACCTTC.

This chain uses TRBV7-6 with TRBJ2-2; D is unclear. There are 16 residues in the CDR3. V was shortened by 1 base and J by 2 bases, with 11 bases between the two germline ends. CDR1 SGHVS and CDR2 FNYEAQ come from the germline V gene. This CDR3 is CASSLVGYKNTGELFF. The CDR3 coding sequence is TGTGCCAGCAGCTTAGTGGGGTACAAAAACACCGGGGAGCTGTTTTTT.

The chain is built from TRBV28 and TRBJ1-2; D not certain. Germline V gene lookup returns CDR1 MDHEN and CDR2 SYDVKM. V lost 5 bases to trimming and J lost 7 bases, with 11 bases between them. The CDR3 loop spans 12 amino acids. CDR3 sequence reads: CASSLSNGGYTF. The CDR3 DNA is TGTGCCAGCAGTCTAAGTAACGGTGGCTACACCTTC.

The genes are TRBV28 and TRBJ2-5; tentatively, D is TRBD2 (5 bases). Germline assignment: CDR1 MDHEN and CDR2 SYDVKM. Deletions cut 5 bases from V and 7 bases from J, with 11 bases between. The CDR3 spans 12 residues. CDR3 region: CASSLHRGTQYF. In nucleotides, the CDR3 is TGTGCCAGCAGTCTCCACCGGGGGACCCAGTACTTC.

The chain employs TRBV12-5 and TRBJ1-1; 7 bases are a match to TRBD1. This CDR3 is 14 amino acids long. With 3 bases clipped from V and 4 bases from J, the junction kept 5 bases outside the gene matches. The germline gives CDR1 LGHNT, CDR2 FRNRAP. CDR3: CASGLSGGGTEAFF. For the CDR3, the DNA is TGTGCTAGTGGTTTATCAGGGGGAGGCACTGAAGCTTTCTTT.